This T cell receptor beta chain was captured in a study of early T cells in non-severe SARS-CoV-2 infection. Across the study: The study sequenced bulk RNA from unsorted whole blood, with chains unpaired.

Unique molecular identifiers were affixed to single, distinct cDNA molecules. TCRdb processed the 5' RACE reads anew with MiXCR; each CDR3 protein has one entry. Here the sample spans 70,000 to 85,000 distinct CDR3 sequences, 12% being singletons. Losses at the gene ends were 5 bases for V and 5 bases for J; bases not matched to a gene: 8. The germline V gene encodes CDR1 SGHTA and CDR2 FQGNSA. The CDR3 has 14 residues. Regarding the study as a whole: The VDJdb matching leaned toward anti-spike CD8 responses and overlooked private and CD4 specificities.

In this sample, this clonotype turned up many times. Its antigen is still unknown. This chain connects TRBV7-2 to TRBJ2-7; 8 bases are a match to TRBD2. This receptor was identified in an adult who was a healthcare worker with PCR-confirmed SARS-CoV-2 infection or an uninfected control (not recorded which). The specimen sequenced was whole blood. CDR3 bases: TGTGCCAGCAGCGTAATAGCGGGAAGGAACGAGCAGTACTTC. Its translation: CASSVIAGRNEQYF.